Given below is one T cell receptor (beta chain) in context. Only in-frame clones appear in the TCRdb table, and some are missing; sequencing was by immunoSEQ multiplex PCR. The data show about 230,000 clones, more than 70% seen once. The sample originates from a study of blood T cell repertoires in COVID-19. On the study more broadly: From the United States, Italy and Spain came samples of acute and convalescent COVID-19.

Input material: peripheral blood. The sequence was collected from a man aged 80 or over with acute or convalescent COVID-19.

The CDR3 spells CASSGAGGTEQFF. The CDR3 bases are TGTGCCAGTAGCGGGGCAGGGGGCACTGAGCAGTTCTTC. The chain couples TRBV19 to TRBJ2-1; 8 bases agree with TRBD1. Germline V gives CDR1 LNHDA, CDR2 SQIVND (reference sequence). There are 13 residues in the CDR3. Trimming removed 6 bases from V and 9 bases from J; junction bases left unmatched: 7.